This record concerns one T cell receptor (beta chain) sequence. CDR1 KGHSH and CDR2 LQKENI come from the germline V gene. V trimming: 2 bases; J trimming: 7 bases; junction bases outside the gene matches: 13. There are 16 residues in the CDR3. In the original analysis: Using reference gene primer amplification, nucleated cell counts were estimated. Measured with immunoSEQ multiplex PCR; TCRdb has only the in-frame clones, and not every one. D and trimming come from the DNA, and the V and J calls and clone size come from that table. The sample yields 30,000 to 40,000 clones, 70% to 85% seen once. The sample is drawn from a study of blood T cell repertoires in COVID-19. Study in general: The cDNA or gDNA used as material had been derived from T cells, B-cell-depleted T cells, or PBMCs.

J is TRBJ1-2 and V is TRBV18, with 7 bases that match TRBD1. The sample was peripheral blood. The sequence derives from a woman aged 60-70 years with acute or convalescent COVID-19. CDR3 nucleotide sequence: TGTGCCAGCTCACCAGGGACAGATCGAAAAAGGGGTGGCTACACCTTC. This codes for CASSPGTDRKRGGYTF. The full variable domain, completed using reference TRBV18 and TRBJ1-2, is NAGVMQNPRHLVRRRGQEARLRCSPMKGHSHVYWYRQLPEEGLKFMVYLQKENIIDESGMPKERFSAEFPKEGPSILRIQQVVRGDSAAYFCASSPGTDRKRGGYTFGSGTRLTVV.